Each of the 7 T cell receptor beta chains below was sequenced from the same sample in a study of shared clonotypes between healthy human individuals. Positively selected for CCR7, the CD45RO-negative cells used as naive CD8 cells excluded terminally differentiated effector memory CD45RA+ cells. Sequencing used immunoSEQ multiplex PCR; TCRdb keeps in-frame clones, though not all of them. The repertoire includes roughly 890,000 clones, nearly 95% of them detected once, and under 30% sits in the top ten. The specimen was naive CD8+ T cells sorted from blood. The receptors stem from a man younger than 45 in good health.

The chain is built from TRBV4-1 and TRBJ2-2; 7 bases are a match to TRBD1. The J segment lost 2 bases and the V segment lost 2 bases, leaving 17 bases of the junction unmatched. The CDR3 runs 20 residues. Per the germline V gene, CDR1 is MGHRA and CDR2 is YSYEKL. The CDR3: CASSQTVTGSKTINTGELFF. CDR3 nucleotide sequence: TGCGCCAGCAGCCAAACCGTGACAGGGTCAAAAACGATTAACACCGGGGAGCTGTTTTTT.

This rearrangement joins TRBV6-6 to TRBJ1-5, with a weak D call TRBD1 (6 bases). The CDR3 is made up of 13 amino acids. Germline V gene lookup returns CDR1 MNHNY and CDR2 SVGAGI (reference sequence). Deletions cut 4 bases from V and 4 bases from J, with 8 bases between. The CDR3 sequence: CASSSRGNQPQHF. Here the CDR3 DNA reads TGTGCCAGCAGTTCCAGGGGTAATCAGCCCCAGCATTTT.

V gene TRBV10-3 combines with J gene TRBJ2-5; 7 positions agree with TRBD1. The assigned J gene may be wrong: the sequence end matches TRBJ2-7 better. Germline V gives CDR1 ENHRY, CDR2 SYGVKD. This CDR3 has 14 residues. CDR3 residues: CAISGTEKPYEQYF. CDR3 nucleotide sequence: TGTGCCATCAGCGGGACAGAGAAACCCTACGAGCAGTACTTC.

CDR3 DNA sequence: TGTGCCAGCAGCTTGGAGGGAAATCCCTACGAGCAGTACTTC. This translates into CASSLEGNPYEQYF. The chain recombines TRBV7-9 with TRBJ2-7; a weak D match, TRBD2 (6 bases). CDR1 is SEHNR and CDR2 is FQNEAQ in the germline V gene (reference sequence). CDR3 size: 14 residues. V was trimmed by 3 bases and J by 2 bases, leaving 11 bases between them.

This clone was observed a handful of times. This chain uses TRBV7-8 with TRBJ2-3, with 7 bases lining up with TRBD2. The CDR3 length is 16 residues. J lost 0 bases, V lost 5 bases, and 8 bases had no gene match. Per germline, CDR1 SGHVS and CDR2 FQNEAQ. CDR3 nucleotides: TGTGCCAGCAGCATCCATAGCGGGTGGAGCACAGATACGCAGTATTTT. Amino acid sequence: CASSIHSGWSTDTQYF.

The chain has TRBV19 and TRBJ1-1, with D unclear. Trimming pared 3 bases from V and 7 bases from J, leaving 9 bases between. The length of the CDR3 is 12 residues. CDR1 is LNHDA, CDR2 SQIVND, per germline (reference sequence). The CDR3 DNA reads TGTGCCAGTAGTATCCCGGGGTTTGAAGCTTTCTTT. It translates to CASSIPGFEAFF.

The table lists this clone with a count of one. J is TRBJ2-3 and V is TRBV27; 9 bases fit TRBD1. The CDR3 totals 15 residues. Germline V gives CDR1 MNHEY, CDR2 SMNVEV (reference sequence). J lost 6 bases, V lost 3 bases, and 7 bases had no gene match. The CDR3: CASSLEGQGMDTQYF. The CDR3 coding sequence is TGTGCCAGCAGTTTGGAGGGACAGGGTATGGATACGCAGTATTTT.